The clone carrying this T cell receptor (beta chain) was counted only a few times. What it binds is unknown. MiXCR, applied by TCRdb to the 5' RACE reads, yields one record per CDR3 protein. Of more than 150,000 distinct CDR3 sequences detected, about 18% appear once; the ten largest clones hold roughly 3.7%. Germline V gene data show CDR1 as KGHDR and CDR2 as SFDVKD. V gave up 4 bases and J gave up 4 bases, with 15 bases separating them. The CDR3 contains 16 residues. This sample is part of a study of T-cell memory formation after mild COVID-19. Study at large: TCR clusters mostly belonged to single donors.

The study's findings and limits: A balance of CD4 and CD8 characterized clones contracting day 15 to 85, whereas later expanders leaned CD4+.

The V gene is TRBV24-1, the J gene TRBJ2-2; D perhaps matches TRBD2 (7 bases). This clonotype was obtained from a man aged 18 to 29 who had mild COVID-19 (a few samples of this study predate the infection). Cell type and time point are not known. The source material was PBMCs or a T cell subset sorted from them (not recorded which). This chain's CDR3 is CATSDRRGGGTGELFF. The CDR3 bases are TGTGCCACCAGTGACAGACGGGGAGGGGGCACCGGGGAGCTGTTTTTT.